The 7 T cell receptor beta chains given below trace back to one sample, sequenced in a study of beta chain features in type 1 diabetes. The authors reverse transcribed all of the isolated RNA, so sequencing captured expressed TCRB transcripts. Measured with immunoSEQ multiplex PCR; TCRdb has only the in-frame clones, and not every one. This table holds almost 350,000 clones, under 8.5% found once. Sequenced material: central memory CD4+ T cells from blood. The source of these receptors is a woman aged 18-29 years in good health.

V is TRBV19 and J is TRBJ2-7; 11 nucleotides align to TRBD2. Germline-derived CDR1 and CDR2 are LNHDA and SQIVND (reference sequence). The junction had 4 bases not matched to a gene; V was cut back by 5 bases and J by 7 bases. The CDR3 loop spans 13 amino acids. The CDR3 region is CASSLRLAGEQYF. In DNA form, the CDR3 reads TGTGCCAGTAGTCTACGACTAGCGGGGGAGCAGTACTTC.

The chain recombines TRBV18 with TRBJ2-1; 8 bases fit TRBD1. The CDR3 totals 16 residues. Germline assignment: CDR1 KGHSH and CDR2 LQKENI. The V segment lost 6 bases and the J segment 8 bases; nucleotides outside the gene matches: 15. CDR3: CASSEQGGRYMDEQFF. In DNA form, the CDR3 reads TGTGCCAGCTCGGAACAGGGGGGAAGATATATGGATGAGCAGTTCTTC.

In its sample, this clone was seen a few times. The chain is built from TRBV2 and TRBJ2-3; 11 bases fit TRBD2. The CDR3 totals 16 residues. Germline V gene lookup returns CDR1 SNHLY and CDR2 FYNNEI. V was pared by 6 bases and J by 6 bases, with 11 bases of the junction left unmatched. The CDR3 bases are TGTGCCAGCAGATCGACTAGCGGGGCGGTCGGGGATACGCAGTATTTT. This gives the protein CASRSTSGAVGDTQYF.

The V call is TRBV7-2, the J call TRBJ2-1; D perhaps matches TRBD2 (6 bases). The germline gives CDR1 SGHTA, CDR2 FQGNSA. The CDR3 loop spans 15 amino acids. V lost 2 bases and J 2 bases, leaving 10 bases between the germline ends. CDR3 bases: TGTGCCAGCAGCTTATCAGCGGGCCCCTACAATGAGCAGTTCTTC. Its translation: CASSLSAGPYNEQFF.

This clone was seen ten or more times. The gene calls are TRBV10-2 and TRBJ2-3; a weak D match, TRBD2 (6 bases). This CDR3 has 14 residues. The germline gives CDR1 WSHSY, CDR2 SAAADI. The V end was cut by 7 bases, the J end by 0 bases, with 11 bases between. CDR3 residues: CASTDGRSTDTQYF. CDR3 nucleotide sequence: TGCGCCAGCACTGACGGGAGAAGCACAGATACGCAGTATTTT.

V gene TRBV5-1 combines with J gene TRBJ2-5; D possibly corresponds to TRBD1 (6 bases). Trimming shortened V by 0 bases and J by 4 bases, and 10 bases separated the two germline ends. Looked up from germline, CDR1 is SGHRS and CDR2 is YFSETQ. This CDR3 is 14 amino acids long. The CDR3 region is CASSLGGTIETQYF. The CDR3 coding sequence is TGCGCCAGCAGCTTGGGGGGGACAATAGAGACCCAGTACTTC.

This clone showed up many times. This CDR3 is also generated by other DNA sequences in the sample. V is TRBV7-9 and J is TRBJ1-1, with D uncertain. CDR3 size: 13 residues. Germline V gene data show CDR1 as SEHNR and CDR2 as FQNEAQ (reference sequence). Trimming cost V 4 bases and J 3 bases, with 9 bases left between them. CDR3: CASSSEGYTEAFF. The CDR3 DNA is TGTGCCAGCAGCTCCGAGGGTTACACTGAAGCTTTCTTT.